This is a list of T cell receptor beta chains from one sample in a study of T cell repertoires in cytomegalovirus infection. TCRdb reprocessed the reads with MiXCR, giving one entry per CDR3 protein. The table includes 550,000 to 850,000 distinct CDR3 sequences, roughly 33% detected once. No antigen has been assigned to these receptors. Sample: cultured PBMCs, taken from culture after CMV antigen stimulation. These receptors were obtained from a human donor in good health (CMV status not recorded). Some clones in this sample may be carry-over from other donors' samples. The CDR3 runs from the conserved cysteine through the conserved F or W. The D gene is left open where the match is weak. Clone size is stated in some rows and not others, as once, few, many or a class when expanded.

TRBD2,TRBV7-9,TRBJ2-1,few,TGTGCCAGCAGCTTAAGGCGGGAGGTGCCGTTCTTC,CASSLRREVPFF
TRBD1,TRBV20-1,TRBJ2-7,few,TGCAGTGCTAGAGCGACAGGGGTGAGGTACGAGCAGTACTTC,CSARATGVRYEQYF
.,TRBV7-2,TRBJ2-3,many,TGTGCCAGCAGCTTTGCGGAGAGCACAGATACGCAGTATTTT,CASSFAESTDTQYF
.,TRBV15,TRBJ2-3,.,TGTGCCACCAGCAGAGATCCGGGACTCCGAGCAGATACGCAGTATTTT,CATSRDPGLRADTQYF
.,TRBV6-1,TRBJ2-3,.,TGTGCCAGCAGTTATACAGGGACCTCTAAGAGTACGCAGTATTTT,CASSYTGTSKSTQYF
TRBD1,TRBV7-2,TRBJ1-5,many,TGTGCCAGCAGCTACCGACAGGGGGTCAATCAGCCCCAGCATTTT,CASSYRQGVNQPQHF
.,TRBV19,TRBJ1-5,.,TGTGCCAGTACCTATCTTGGGAGCAATCAGCCCCAGCATTTT,CASTYLGSNQPQHF
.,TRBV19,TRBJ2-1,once,TGTGCCAGTAGTAGGTCTCTAAACAATGAGCAGTTCTTC,CASSRSLNNEQFF
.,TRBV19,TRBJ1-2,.,TGTGCCAGCAGGGCCCACCCCCTAGATGGCTACACCTTC,CASRAHPLDGYTF
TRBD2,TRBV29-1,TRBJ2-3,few,TGCAGCGTTAGGGGCGGGAGGGCCGCAGATACGCAGTATTTT,CSVRGGRAADTQYF
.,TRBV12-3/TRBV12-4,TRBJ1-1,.,TGTGCCAGCCCTTTCGGGGCGGACACTGAAGCTTTCTTT,CASPFGADTEAFF